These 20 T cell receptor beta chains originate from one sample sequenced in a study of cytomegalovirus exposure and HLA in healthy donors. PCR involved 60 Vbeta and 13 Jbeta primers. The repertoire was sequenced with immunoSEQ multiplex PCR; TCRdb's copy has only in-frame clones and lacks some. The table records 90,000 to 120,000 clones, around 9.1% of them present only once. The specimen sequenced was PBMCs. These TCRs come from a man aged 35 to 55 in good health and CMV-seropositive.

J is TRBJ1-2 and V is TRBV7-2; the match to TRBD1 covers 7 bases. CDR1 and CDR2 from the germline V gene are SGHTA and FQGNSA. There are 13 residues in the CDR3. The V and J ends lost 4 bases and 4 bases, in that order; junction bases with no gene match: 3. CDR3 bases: TGTGCCAGCAGCTCAGGACAGGTCTATGGCTACACCTTC. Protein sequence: CASSSGQVYGYTF.

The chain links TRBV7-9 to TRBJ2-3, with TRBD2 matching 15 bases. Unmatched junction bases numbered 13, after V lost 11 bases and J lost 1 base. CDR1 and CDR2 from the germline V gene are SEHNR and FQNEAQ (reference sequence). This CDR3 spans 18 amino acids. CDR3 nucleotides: TGTGCCTTCACTGGGGGGACTAGCGGGAGGACTCGCACAGATACGCAGTATTTT. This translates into CAFTGGTSGRTRTDTQYF.

The CDR3 DNA is TGTGCCAGCAGTCCTCCTGCCAAAAACATTCAGTACTTC. Translated: CASSPPAKNIQYF. The chain links TRBV28 to TRBJ2-4; D remains unclear. Between the trimmed V and J ends, which lost 5 bases and 1 base, there was a span of 6 bases. The CDR3 runs 13 residues. Germline V CDR1 and CDR2: MDHEN, SYDVKM.

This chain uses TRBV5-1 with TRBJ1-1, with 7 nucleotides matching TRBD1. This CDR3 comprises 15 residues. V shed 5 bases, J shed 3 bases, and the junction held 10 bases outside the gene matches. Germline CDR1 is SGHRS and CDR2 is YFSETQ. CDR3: CASRQTGWEDTEAFF. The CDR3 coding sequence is TGCGCCAGCAGGCAGACAGGGTGGGAGGACACTGAAGCTTTCTTT.

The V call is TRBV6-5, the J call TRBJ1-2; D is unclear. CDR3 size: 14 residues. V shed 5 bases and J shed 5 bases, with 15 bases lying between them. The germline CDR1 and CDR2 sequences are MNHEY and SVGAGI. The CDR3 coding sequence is TGTGCCAGCAGTACCGGGAAAGGGCTGTATGGCTACACCTTC. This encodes CASSTGKGLYGYTF.

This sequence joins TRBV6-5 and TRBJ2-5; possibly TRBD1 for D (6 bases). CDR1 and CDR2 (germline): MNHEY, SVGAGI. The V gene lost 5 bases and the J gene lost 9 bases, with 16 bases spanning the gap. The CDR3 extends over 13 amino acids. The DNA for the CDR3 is TGTGCCAGCAGTAACAGGGAAACCACGGCCCAGTACTTC. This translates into CASSNRETTAQYF.

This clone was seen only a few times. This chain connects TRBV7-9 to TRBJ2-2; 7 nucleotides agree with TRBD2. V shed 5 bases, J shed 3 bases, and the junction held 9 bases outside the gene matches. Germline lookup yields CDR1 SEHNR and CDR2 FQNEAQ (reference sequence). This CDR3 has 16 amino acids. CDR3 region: CASSAPGREDTGELFF. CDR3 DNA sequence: TGTGCCAGCAGCGCTCCGGGACGGGAGGACACCGGGGAGCTGTTTTTT.

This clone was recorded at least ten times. The CDR3 region is CSVEEGSGGNQPQHF. CDR3 sequence (DNA): TGCAGCGTTGAAGAAGGCTCGGGGGGAAATCAGCCCCAGCATTTT. This rearrangement joins TRBV29-1 to TRBJ1-5; a possible D gene is TRBD1 (5 bases). Trimming pared 0 bases from V and 4 bases from J, leaving 13 bases between. The germline CDR1 and CDR2 sequences are SQVTM and ANQGSEA. The CDR3 extends over 15 amino acids.

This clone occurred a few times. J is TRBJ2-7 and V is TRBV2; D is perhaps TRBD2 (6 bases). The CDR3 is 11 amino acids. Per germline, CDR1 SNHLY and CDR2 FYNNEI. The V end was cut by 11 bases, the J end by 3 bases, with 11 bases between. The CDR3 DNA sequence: TGTGCCGGAGGGACTTTCTACGAGCAGTACTTC. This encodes CAGGTFYEQYF.

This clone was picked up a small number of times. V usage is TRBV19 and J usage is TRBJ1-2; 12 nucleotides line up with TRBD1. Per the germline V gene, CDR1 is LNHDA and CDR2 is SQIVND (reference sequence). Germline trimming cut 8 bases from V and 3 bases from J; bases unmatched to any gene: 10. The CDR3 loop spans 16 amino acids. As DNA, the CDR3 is TGTGCCAGTGCCAGGGACAGGGGGCTTCCTGACTATGGCTACACCTTC. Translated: CASARDRGLPDYGYTF.

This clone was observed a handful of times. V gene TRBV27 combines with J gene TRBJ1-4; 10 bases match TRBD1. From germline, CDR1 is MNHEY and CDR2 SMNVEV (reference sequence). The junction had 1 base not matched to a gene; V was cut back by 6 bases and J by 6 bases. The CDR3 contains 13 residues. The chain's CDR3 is CASRGTGDEKLFF. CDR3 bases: TGTGCCAGCAGAGGGACAGGGGATGAAAAACTGTTTTTT.

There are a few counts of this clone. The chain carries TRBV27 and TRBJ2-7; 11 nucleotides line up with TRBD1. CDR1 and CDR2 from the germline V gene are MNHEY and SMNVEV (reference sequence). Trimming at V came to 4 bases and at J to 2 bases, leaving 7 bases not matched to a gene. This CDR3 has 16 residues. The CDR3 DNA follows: TGTGCCAGCAGTTCCCCGCCGGGACAGGGGGCCTACGAGCAGTACTTC. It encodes CASSSPPGQGAYEQYF.

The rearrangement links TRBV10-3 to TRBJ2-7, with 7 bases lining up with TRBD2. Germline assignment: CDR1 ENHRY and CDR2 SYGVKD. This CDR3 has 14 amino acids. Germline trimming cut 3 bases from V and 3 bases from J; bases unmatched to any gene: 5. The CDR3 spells CAISDASGVYEQYF. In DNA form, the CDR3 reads TGTGCCATCAGTGACGCAAGCGGGGTCTACGAGCAGTACTTC.

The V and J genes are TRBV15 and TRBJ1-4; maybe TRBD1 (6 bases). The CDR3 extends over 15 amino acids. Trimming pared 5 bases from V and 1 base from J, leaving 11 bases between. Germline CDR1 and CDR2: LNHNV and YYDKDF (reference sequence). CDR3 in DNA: TGTGCCACCAGCCAGGGGCAGAAAACTAATGAAAAACTGTTTTTT. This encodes CATSQGQKTNEKLFF.

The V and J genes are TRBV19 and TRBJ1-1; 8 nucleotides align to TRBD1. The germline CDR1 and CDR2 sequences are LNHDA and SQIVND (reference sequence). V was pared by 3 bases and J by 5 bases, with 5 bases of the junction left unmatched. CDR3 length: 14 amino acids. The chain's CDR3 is CASSILGQGTEAFF. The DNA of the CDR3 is TGTGCCAGTAGTATTCTCGGACAGGGTACTGAAGCTTTCTTT.

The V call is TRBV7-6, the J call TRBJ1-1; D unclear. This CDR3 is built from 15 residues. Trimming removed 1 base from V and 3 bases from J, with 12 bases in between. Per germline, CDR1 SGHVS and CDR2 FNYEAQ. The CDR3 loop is CASSLVPGKDTEAFF. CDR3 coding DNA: TGTGCCAGCAGCTTAGTACCGGGGAAAGACACTGAAGCTTTCTTT.

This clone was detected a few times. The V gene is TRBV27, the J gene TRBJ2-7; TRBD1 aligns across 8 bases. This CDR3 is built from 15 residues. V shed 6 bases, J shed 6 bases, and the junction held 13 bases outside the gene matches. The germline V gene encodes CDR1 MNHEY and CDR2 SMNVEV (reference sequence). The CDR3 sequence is CASRDPTGARGEQYF. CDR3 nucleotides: TGTGCCAGCAGAGATCCGACAGGGGCCCGGGGCGAGCAGTACTTC.

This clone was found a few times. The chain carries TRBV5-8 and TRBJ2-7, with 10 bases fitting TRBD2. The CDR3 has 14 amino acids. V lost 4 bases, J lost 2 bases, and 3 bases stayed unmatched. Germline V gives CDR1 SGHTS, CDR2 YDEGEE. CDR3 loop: CASSVTSGTYEQYF. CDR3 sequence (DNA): TGTGCCAGCAGCGTAACTAGCGGGACCTACGAGCAGTACTTC. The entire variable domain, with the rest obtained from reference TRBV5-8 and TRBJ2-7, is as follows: EAGVTQSPTHLIKTRGQQATLRCSPISGHTSVYWYQQALGLGLQFLLWYDEGEERNRGNFPPRFSGRQFPNYSSELNVNALELEDSALYLCASSVTSGTYEQYFGPGTRLTVT.

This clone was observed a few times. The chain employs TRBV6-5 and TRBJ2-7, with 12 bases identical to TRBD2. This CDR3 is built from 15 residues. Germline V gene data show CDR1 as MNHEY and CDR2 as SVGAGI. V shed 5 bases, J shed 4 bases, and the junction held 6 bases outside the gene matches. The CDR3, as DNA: TGTGCCAGCAGTACAAGACTAGCGGGAGTTTACGAGCAGTACTTC. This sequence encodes CASSTRLAGVYEQYF.

The CDR3 spells CASSRGPSGANVLTF. In DNA form, the CDR3 reads TGTGCCAGCAGCAGAGGCCCTTCTGGGGCCAACGTCCTGACTTTC. The chain has TRBV5-6 and TRBJ2-6; unclear D gene. Germline V CDR1 and CDR2: SGHDT, YYEEEE. The CDR3 has 15 residues. V lost 4 bases and J 1 base, leaving 9 bases between the germline ends.